This TCR beta chain was identified during a study of CD8+CD57+ T cells in acquired aplastic anemia (dated by TCRdb to 2017 to 2018). At the level of the whole study: DNA extracted from sorted CD4+ and CD8+ cells had a mean of approximately 3.4 ug, with a range of about 0.18 to 27.4 ug. For healthy donor samples, the average read count was around 10 million for CD4+ cells and 11 million to 14 million for CD8+ cells. Results and caveats for the whole study, not just this receptor: About 29 CD8+ CDR3 sequences were found to be shared between patients and controls, but these sequences appeared to be highly expressed in patients and within the immunodominant clones of the patients. CD8+ Simpson's diversity did not differ significantly between patients and healthy controls (P=0.060).

In the study, sorted CD4+ and CD8+ blood T cells from patients with severe aplastic anemia and from healthy subjects underwent deep sequencing of TCR repertoires. Ficoll-Paque density gradient centrifugation was used to isolate peripheral blood mononuclear cells. CD4+ and CD8+ T cells were sorted by FACS or magnetic beads before DNA extraction. At least ten counts were recorded for this clonotype. Its target antigen remains unknown. It has no much larger one-base neighbor in the sample; base qualities were not kept. Reading the germline V gene gives CDR1 SGHTA and CDR2 FQGNSA. V is reduced by 4 bases and J by 4 bases, leaving a spacing of 10 bases between them. Including cysteine and phenylalanine, the CDR3 has 13 amino acids. The only DNA kept is the CDR3, 39 bases in frame from the first base. Profiling of TCR beta VDJ combinations and CDR3 sequences used genomic DNA as the template. TCR repertoire sequencing was run on an Illumina HiSeq 2000. The original methods were these. TRBV/TRBJ rearrangement plots, CDR3 size and DJ length profiles, and Simpson's diversity index were used to evaluate the repertoires. The immunodominant clone was defined as the most abundant DNA sequence in deep sequencing data. CDR3 amino acid sequences were checked for sharing between subjects and were compared against published repertoires and the VDJdb database. TCRdb applied fastp at Q25 and MiXCR to the public reads, then kept only in-frame beta chains. Each CDR3 protein appears once, grouped with its most common genes and DNA. These V and J calls derive from TCRdb rather than the authors' analysis. The sample profile shows about 180,000 distinct CDR3 sequences; 40% to 55% of them were found once. The leading ten clones occupy around 3% of the sample.

The V and J genes are TRBV7-2 and TRBJ1-2; no D gene is confidently identified. Sequencing was carried out using sorted CD4+, CD8+, or CD8+CD57+ T cells (not recorded which) from PBMCs. The sequence came from a human donor in good health. The CDR3 region reads CASSSDTSYGYTF. The nucleotide sequence reads as follows: TGTGCCAGCAGCTCTGATACGAGCTATGGCTACACCTTC.